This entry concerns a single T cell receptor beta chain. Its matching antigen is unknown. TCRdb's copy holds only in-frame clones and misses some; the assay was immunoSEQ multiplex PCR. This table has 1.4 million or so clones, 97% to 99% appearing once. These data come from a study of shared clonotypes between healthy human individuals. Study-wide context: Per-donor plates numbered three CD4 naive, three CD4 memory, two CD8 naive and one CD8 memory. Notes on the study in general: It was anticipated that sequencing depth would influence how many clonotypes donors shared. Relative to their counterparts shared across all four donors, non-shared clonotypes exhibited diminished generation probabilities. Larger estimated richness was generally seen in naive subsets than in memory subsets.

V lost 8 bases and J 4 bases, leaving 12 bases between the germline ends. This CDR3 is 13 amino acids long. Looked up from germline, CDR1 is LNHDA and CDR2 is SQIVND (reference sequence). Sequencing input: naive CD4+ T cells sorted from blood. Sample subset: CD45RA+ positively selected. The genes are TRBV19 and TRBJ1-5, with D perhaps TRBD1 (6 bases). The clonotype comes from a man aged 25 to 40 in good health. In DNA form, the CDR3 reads TGTGCCAGTTCACAGGGCTCAAATCAGCCCCAGCATTTT. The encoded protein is CASSQGSNQPQHF.